This T cell receptor (beta chain) derives from a study of neurological immune-mediated disorders. By share of the sample, this clonotype is medium-sized. Its target is unknown. Trimming took 3 bases from V and 5 from J, leaving 13 bases between them. CDR3 length: 14 amino acids. Germline-derived CDR1 and CDR2 are MGHRA and YSYEKL. Overall study findings and caveats: Across subjects, no CDR3 amino acid sequence appeared in expanded clones of more than one subject, a finding that suggested private repertoires in all groups.

Synthesis of cDNA was carried out by template-switch 5'RACE. The reaction used 10-nucleotide random UMIs. TCRdb called the 5' RACE reads again in MiXCR, with one record for every CDR3 protein. This table has approximately 59,000 distinct CDR3 sequences, around 5% appearing once. The clonotype comes from a human donor with multiple sclerosis. The donor label of this sample is uncertain. V is TRBV4-1 and J is TRBJ1-2; the D is unclear. The sequenced material came from PBMCs. The CDR3 DNA reads TGCGCCAGCAGCCAGGTCGAACAGTCATATGGCTACACCTTC. Translated: CASSQVEQSYGYTF.